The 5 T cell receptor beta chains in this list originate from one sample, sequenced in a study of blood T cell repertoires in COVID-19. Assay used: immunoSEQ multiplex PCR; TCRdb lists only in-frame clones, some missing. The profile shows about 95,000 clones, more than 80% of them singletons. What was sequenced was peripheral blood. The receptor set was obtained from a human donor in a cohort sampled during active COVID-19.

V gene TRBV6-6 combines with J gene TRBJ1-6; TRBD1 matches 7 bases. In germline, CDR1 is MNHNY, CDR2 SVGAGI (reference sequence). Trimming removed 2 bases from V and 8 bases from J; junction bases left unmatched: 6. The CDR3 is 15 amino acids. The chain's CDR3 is CASSYPGTEDSPLHF. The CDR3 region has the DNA TGTGCCAGCAGTTACCCGGGGACAGAAGATTCACCCCTCCACTTT.

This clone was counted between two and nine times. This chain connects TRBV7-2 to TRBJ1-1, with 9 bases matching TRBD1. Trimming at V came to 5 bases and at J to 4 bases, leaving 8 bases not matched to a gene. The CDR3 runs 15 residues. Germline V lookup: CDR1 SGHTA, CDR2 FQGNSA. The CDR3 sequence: CASSPWDREGTEAFF. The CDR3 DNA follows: TGTGCCAGCAGCCCCTGGGACAGGGAGGGCACTGAAGCTTTCTTT.

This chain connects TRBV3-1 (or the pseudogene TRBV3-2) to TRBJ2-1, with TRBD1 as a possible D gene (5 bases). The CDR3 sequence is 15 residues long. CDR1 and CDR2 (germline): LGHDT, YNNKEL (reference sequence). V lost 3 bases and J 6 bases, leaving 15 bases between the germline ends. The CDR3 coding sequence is TGTGCCAGCAGCCAGGACCCCCGGCAGGGCAATGAGCAGTTCTTC. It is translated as CASSQDPRQGNEQFF.

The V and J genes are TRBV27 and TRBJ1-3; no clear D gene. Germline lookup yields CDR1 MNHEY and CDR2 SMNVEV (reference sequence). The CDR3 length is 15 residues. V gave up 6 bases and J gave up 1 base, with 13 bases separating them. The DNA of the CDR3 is TGTGCCAGCAGGAATGCAGGATTATCTGGAAACACCATATATTTT. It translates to CASRNAGLSGNTIYF.

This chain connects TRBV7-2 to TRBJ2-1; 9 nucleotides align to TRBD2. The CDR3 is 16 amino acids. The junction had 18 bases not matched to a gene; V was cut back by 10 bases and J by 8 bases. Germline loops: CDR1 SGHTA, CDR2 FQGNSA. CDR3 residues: CATSPSGAGRGYEQFF. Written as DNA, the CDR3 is TGTGCCACCTCCCCTAGCGGGGCCGGGCGGGGGTATGAGCAGTTCTTC.